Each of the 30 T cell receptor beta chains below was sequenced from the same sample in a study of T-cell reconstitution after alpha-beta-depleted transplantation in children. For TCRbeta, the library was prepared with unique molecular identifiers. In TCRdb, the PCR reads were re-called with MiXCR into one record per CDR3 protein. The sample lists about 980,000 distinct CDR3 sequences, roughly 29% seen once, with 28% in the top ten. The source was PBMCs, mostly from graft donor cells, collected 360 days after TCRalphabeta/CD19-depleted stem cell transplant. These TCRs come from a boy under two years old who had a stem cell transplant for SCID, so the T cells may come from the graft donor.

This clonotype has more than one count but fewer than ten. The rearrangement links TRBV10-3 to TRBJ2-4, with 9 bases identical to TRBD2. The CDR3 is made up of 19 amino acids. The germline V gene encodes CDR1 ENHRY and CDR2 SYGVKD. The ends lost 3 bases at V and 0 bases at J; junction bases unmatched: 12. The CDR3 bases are TGTGCCATCAGTGAAATAGCGGGGGAGGTCCCCCTAGCCAAAAACATTCAGTACTTC. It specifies CAISEIAGEVPLAKNIQYF.

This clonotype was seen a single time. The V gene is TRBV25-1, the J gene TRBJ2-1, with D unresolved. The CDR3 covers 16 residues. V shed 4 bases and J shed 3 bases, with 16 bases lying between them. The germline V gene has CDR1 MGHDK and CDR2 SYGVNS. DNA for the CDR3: TGTGCCAGCAGTGCCCCCTGGGCGGTGGGCTACAATGAGCAGTTCTTC. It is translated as CASSAPWAVGYNEQFF.

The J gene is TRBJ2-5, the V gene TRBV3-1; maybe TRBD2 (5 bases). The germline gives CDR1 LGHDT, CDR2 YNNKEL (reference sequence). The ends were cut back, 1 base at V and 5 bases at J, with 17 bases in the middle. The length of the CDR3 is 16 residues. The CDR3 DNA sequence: TGTGCCAGCAGCCAAGTAGAGGGCGGCCCGAGGGAGACCCAGTACTTC. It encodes CASSQVEGGPRETQYF.

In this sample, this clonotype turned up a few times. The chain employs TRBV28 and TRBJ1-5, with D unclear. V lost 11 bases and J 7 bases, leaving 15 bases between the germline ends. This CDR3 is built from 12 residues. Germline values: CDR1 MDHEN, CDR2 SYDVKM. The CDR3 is CASEGQSQPQHF. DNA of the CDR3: TGTGCCTCTGAAGGGCAGTCCCAGCCCCAGCATTTT.

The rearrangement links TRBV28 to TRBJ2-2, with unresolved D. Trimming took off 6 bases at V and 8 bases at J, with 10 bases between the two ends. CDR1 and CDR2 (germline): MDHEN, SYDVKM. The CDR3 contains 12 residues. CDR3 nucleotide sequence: TGTGCCAGCAGCATAGCAGGAGGGGAGCTGTTTTTT. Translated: CASSIAGGELFF.

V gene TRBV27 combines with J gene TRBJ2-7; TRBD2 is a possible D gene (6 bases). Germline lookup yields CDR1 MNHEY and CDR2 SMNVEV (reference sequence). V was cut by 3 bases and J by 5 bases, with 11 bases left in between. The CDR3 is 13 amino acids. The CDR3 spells CASSFVRGDEQYF. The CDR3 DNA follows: TGTGCCAGCAGTTTTGTGCGGGGCGACGAGCAGTACTTC.

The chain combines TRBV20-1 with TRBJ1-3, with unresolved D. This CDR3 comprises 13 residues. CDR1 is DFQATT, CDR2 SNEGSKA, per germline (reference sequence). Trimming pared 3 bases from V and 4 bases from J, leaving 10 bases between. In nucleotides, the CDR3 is TGCAGTGCTAGTAGTCTTATCGGAAACACCATATATTTT. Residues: CSASSLIGNTIYF.

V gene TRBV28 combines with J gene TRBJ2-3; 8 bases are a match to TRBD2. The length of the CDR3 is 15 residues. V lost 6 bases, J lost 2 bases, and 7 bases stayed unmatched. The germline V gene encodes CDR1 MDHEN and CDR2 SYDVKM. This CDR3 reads CASSRGGPNTDTQYF. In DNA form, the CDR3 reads TGTGCCAGCAGCCGGGGGGGGCCAAACACAGATACGCAGTATTTT.

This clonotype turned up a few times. The CDR3 coding sequence is TGCGCCAGCAGCCCCGGGGCACCCCCAGCCTACGAGCAGTACTTC. Translated, it gives CASSPGAPPAYEQYF. The chain combines TRBV5-1 with TRBJ2-7; either TRBD1 or TRBD2 may fit D (5 bases each). CDR1 is SGHRS, CDR2 YFSETQ, per germline. The CDR3 runs to 15 residues. Trimming removed 4 bases at V and 2 bases at J, with 16 bases between.

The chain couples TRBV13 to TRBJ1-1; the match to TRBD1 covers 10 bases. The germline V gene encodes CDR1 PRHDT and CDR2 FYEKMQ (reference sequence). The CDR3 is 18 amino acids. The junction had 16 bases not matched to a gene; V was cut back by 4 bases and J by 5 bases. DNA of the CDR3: TGTGCCAGCAGCTACCGCCGGGACAGGGGCCCGGGGAATACTGAAGCTTTCTTT. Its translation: CASSYRRDRGPGNTEAFF.

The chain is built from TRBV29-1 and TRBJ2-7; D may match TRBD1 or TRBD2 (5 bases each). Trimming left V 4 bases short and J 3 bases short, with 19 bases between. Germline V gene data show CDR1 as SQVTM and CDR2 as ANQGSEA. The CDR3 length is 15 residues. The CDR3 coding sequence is TGCAGCGTTGGGGTCGGGGACCGGAGCTACTACGAGCAGTACTTC. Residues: CSVGVGDRSYYEQYF.

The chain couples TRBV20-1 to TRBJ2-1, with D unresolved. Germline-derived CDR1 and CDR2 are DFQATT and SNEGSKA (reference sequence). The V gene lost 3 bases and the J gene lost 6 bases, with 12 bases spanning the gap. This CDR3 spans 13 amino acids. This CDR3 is CSARNEKSNEQFF. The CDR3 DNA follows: TGCAGTGCTAGGAACGAAAAATCCAATGAGCAGTTCTTC.

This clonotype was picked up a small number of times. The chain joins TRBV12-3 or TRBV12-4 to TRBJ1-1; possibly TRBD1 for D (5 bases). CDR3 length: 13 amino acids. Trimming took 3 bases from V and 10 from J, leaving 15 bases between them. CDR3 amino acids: CASSFVGYGGAFF. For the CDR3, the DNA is TGTGCCAGCAGTTTTGTGGGGTACGGGGGAGCTTTCTTT.

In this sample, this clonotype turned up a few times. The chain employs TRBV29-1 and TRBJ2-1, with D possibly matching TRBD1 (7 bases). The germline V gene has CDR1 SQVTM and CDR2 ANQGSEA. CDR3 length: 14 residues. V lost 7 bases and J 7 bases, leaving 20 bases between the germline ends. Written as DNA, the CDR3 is TGCAGCGCCCTCCGGGACAGCGGGCTAAATGAGCAGTTCTTC. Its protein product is CSALRDSGLNEQFF.

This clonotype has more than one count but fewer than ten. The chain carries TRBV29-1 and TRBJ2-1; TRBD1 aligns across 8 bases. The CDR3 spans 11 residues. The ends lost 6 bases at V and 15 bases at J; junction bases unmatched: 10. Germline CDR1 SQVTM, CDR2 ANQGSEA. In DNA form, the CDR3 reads TGCAGCGTCGTATCCCCGGGACAGGTGTTCTTC. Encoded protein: CSVVSPGQVFF.

DNA for the CDR3: TGCAGTGCTAGGGGGGACAGGGGGTACAATGAGCAGTTCTTC. Its protein product is CSARGDRGYNEQFF. The chain joins TRBV20-1 to TRBJ2-1; 11 bases are shared with TRBD1. CDR1 and CDR2 from the germline V gene are DFQATT and SNEGSKA (reference sequence). Trimming cost V 3 bases and J 4 bases; bases outside gene matches: 2. This CDR3 comprises 14 residues.

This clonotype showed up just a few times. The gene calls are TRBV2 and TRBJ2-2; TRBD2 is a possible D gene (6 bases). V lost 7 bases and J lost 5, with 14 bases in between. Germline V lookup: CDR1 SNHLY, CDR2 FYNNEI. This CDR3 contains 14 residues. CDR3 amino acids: CASTGTRNTGELFF. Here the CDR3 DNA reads TGTGCCAGCACTGGGACTCGCAATACCGGGGAGCTGTTTTTT.

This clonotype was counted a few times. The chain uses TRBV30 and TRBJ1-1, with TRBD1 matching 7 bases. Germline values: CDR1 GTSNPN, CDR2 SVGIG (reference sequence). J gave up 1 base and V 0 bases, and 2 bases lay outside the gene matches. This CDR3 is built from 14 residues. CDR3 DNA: TGTGCCTGGAGTGTTGCAGGGGGGAACACTGAAGCTTTCTTT. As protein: CAWSVAGGNTEAFF.

CDR3 nucleotides: TGCGCCAGTACCAACAGGGACCCCCCCTACGAGCAGTACTTC. This codes for CASTNRDPPYEQYF. The rearrangement uses TRBV10-1 and TRBJ2-7; D is possibly TRBD1 (6 bases). Germline V lookup: CDR1 WNHNN, CDR2 SYGVQD (reference sequence). The CDR3 contains 14 residues. V lost 9 bases and J lost 2, with 17 bases in between.

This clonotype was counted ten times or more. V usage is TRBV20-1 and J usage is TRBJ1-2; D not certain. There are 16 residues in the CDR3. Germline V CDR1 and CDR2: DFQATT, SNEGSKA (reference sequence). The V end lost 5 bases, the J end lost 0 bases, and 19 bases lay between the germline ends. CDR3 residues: CSAPLRGSSSNYGYTF. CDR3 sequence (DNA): TGCAGTGCTCCACTAAGAGGGTCATCCTCTAACTATGGCTACACCTTC.

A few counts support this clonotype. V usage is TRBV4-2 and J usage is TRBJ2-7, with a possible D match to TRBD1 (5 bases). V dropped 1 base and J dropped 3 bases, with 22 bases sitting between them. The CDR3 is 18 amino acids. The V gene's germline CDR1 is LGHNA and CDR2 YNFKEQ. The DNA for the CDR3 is TGTGCCAGCAGCCAAGTGGGGCCAGGACCCATGTGGGGCTACGAGCAGTACTTC. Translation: CASSQVGPGPMWGYEQYF.

The DNA of the CDR3 is TGTGCCAGCAGTCCCCGGGACAGGCCGAATTCACCCCTCCACTTT. Its translation: CASSPRDRPNSPLHF. The chain uses TRBV12-3 or TRBV12-4 and TRBJ1-6, with TRBD1 identical over 8 bases. Germline trimming cut 5 bases from V and 7 bases from J; bases unmatched to any gene: 7. CDR3 length: 15 residues.

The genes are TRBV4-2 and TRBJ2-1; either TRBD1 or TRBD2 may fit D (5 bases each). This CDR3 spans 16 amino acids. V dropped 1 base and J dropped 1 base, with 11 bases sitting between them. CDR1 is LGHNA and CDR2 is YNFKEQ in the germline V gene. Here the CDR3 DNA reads TGTGCCAGCAGCCAAGTTTTGGGGGTGTCCTACAATGAGCAGTTCTTC. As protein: CASSQVLGVSYNEQFF.

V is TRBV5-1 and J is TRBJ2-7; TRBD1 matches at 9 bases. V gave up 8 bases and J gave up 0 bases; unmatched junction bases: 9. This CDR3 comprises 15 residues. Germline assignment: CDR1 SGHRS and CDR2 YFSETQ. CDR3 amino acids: CASKSGTGISYEQYF. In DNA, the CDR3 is TGCGCCAGTAAATCCGGGACAGGGATCTCCTACGAGCAGTACTTC.

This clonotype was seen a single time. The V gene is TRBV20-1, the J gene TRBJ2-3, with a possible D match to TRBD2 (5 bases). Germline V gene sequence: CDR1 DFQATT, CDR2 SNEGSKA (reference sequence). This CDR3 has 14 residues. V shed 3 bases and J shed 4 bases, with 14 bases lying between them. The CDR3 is CSARFLAPSDTQYF. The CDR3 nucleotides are TGCAGTGCTAGGTTTCTAGCCCCTTCAGATACGCAGTATTTT.

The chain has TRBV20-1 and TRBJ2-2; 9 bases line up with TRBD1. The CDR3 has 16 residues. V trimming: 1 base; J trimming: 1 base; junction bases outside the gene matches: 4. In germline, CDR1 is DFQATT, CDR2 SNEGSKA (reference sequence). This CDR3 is CSARGRQGVNTGELFF. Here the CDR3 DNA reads TGCAGTGCTAGAGGTCGACAGGGGGTGAACACCGGGGAGCTGTTTTTT.

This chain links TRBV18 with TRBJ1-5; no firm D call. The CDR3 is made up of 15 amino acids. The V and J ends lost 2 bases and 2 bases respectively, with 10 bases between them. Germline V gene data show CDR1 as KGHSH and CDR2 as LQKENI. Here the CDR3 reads CASSPSGFGNQPQHF. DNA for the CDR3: TGTGCCAGCTCACCATCGGGGTTTGGCAATCAGCCCCAGCATTTT. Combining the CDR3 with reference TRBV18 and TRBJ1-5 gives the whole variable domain NAGVMQNPRHLVRRRGQEARLRCSPMKGHSHVYWYRQLPEEGLKFMVYLQKENIIDESGMPKERFSAEFPKEGPSILRIQQVVRGDSAAYFCASSPSGFGNQPQHFGDGTRLSIL.

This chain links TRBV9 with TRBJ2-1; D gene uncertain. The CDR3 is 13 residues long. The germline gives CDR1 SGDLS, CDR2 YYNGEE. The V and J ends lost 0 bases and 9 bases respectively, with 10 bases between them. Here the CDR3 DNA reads TGTGCCAGCAGCGTAGAACAAATCTGTGAGCAGTTCTTC. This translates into CASSVEQICEQFF.

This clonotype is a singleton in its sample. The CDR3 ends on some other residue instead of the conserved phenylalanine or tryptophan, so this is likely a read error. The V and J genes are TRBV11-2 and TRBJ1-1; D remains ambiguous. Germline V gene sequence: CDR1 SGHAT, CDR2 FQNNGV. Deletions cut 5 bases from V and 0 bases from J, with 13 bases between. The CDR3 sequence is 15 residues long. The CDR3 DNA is TGTGCCAGCAGCCAGAGTGCGCAACTGAACACTGAAGCTTTCTAT. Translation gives CASSQSAQLNTEAFY.

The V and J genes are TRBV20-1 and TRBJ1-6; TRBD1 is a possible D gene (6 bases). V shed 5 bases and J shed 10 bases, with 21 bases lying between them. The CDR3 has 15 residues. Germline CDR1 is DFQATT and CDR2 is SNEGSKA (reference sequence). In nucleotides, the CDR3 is TGCAGTGCTTCCAAGACAAGGGGGGGGGACTCACCCCTCCACTTT. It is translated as CSASKTRGGDSPLHF.